Listed below are T cell receptor beta chains from one sample, sequenced in a study of PD-1 blockade in classical Hodgkin lymphoma. The table came from immunoSEQ multiplex PCR; TCRdb's copy has only in-frame clones and leaves some out. Of tens of thousands of clones in the sample, less than 80% were seen once. The sequenced sample was peripheral blood mononuclear cells (PBMCs), obtained at baseline. These receptors were collected from a human donor with classical Hodgkin lymphoma. Each CDR3 is given with its conserved first and last residue. The D gene is left open where the match is weak. A clone size is listed for some rows: how often the clone was seen (once, few, many), or a class if it is expanded.

cdr3_length | j_call | v_call | d_call | clone_size | cdr3_nt | cdr3_aa
13 | TRBJ2-7 | TRBV30 | TRBD2 | many | TGTGCCTGGACTAGCGGGAGTGGAAACGAGCAGTACTTC | CAWTSGSGNEQYF
15 | TRBJ2-5 | TRBV5-1 | TRBD1 | once | TGCGCCAGCAGCGCCGGGACAGGGGGCGCCGAGACCCAGTACTTC | CASSAGTGGAETQYF
15 | TRBJ2-7 | TRBV4-1 | TRBD2 | NA | TGCGCCAGCAGCCAAGCTAGCGGCTATCACTACGAGCAGTACTTC | CASSQASGYHYEQYF
14 | TRBJ1-2 | TRBV28 | TRBD1 | few | TGTGCCAGCAGTTTAACAGGGGAGGACTATGGCTACACCTTC | CASSLTGEDYGYTF
15 | TRBJ2-3 | TRBV10-1 | TRBD1 | NA | TGCGCCAGCAGCCTTACTAGGGGGCCGGCCGATACGCAGTATTTT | CASSLTRGPADTQYF
12 | TRBJ1-5 | TRBV7-2 | NA | NA | TGTGCCAGCAGCTTACCAGGCCAGCCCCAGCATTTT | CASSLPGQPQHF
15 | TRBJ2-7 | TRBV6-5 | NA | few | TGTGCCAGCAGTTACTCGTCAGGGGCAGGCTACGAGCAGTACTTC | CASSYSSGAGYEQYF
12 | TRBJ2-5 | TRBV27 | NA | NA | TGTGCCAGTAAGGGTGTACAAGAGACCCAGTACTTC | CASKGVQETQYF
16 | TRBJ1-3 | TRBV6-6 | NA | once | TGTGCCAGCAGTTACTCGGACAGTTTCTCTGGAAACACCATATATTTT | CASSYSDSFSGNTIYF
17 | TRBJ2-2 | TRBV5-1 | TRBD1 | NA | TGCGCCAGCAGCTTGGTCGGACAGGGGGCAGGGACCGGGGAGCTGTTTTTT | CASSLVGQGAGTGELFF
16 | TRBJ2-1 | TRBV5-3 | TRBD1 | NA | TGTGCCAGAAGCTTGCTAGACAGGGGAACCTACAATGAGCAGTTCTTC | CARSLLDRGTYNEQFF
15 | TRBJ2-7 | TRBV28 | NA | NA | TGTGCCAGCACTCGGACGGAAACAACTCGTCGGGAGCAGTACTTC | CASTRTETTRREQYF
15 | TRBJ2-5 | TRBV5-1 | NA | NA | TGCGCCAGCCGTCAGGGCCCGGCCCCCCAAGAGACCCAGTACTTC | CASRQGPAPQETQYF
15 | TRBJ2-2 | TRBV10-3 | NA | NA | TGTGCCATCAGTGGGGGCGGCCCGAACACCGGGGAGCTGTTTTTT | CAISGGGPNTGELFF
14 | TRBJ2-7 | TRBV10-3 | NA | NA | TGTGCCATCAGTGAGTCGTATGGCTCCTACGAGCAGTACTTC | CAISESYGSYEQYF
14 | TRBJ2-7 | TRBV9 | NA | NA | TGTGCCAGCAGCGTAGCAAGCGAGACCTACGAGCAGTACTTC | CASSVASETYEQYF
15 | TRBJ2-7 | TRBV4-3 | NA | NA | TGCGCCAGCAGCCACGGCCGGGAAAGCTCCTACGAGCAGTACTTC | CASSHGRESSYEQYF
14 | TRBJ1-1 | TRBV9 | NA | few | TGTGCCAGCAGCGTACAGGCGGGAAACACTGAAGCTTTCTTT | CASSVQAGNTEAFF
15 | TRBJ2-7 | TRBV2 | TRBD2 | once | TGTGTCAGCAGTGGTCTAGCGGGAGCTTACTACGAGCAGTACTTC | CVSSGLAGAYYEQYF
15 | TRBJ1-1 | TRBV19 | NA | NA | TGTGCCAGTAGTATGGGTGGGACAAGGAACACTGAAGCTTTCTTT | CASSMGGTRNTEAFF
18 | TRBJ2-4 | TRBV28 | TRBD2 | once | TGTGCCAGCATTACAACACATAGCGGGAGGCCCTCAAGGAACATTCAGTACTTC | CASITTHSGRPSRNIQYF
17 | TRBJ2-1 | TRBV10-3 | TRBD2 | NA | TGTGCCATCAGTGAGTCGTTAGCGGGAGCCTCCTACAATGAGCAGTTCTTC | CAISESLAGASYNEQFF
14 | TRBJ2-5 | TRBV6-1 | NA | NA | TGTGCCAGCAGTGTTTCCGGGGCCAAAGAGACCCAGTACTTC | CASSVSGAKETQYF
13 | TRBJ1-5 | TRBV2 | TRBD1 | NA | TGTGCCACCACAGGGGATAGCAATCAGCCCCAGCATTTT | CATTGDSNQPQHF
13 | TRBJ1-3 | TRBV6-5 | NA | NA | TGTGCCAGCATGTATATTTCTGGAAACACCATATATTTT | CASMYISGNTIYF
15 | TRBJ2-7 | TRBV6-6 | TRBD2 | NA | TGTGCCAGCAGCCTCCGGGGGGGGCAAGTACATGAGCAGTACTTC | CASSLRGGQVHEQYF
14 | TRBJ1-2 | TRBV18 | TRBD1 | few | TGTGCCAGCTCGCTGACAGGGTTTAACTATGGCTACACCTTC | CASSLTGFNYGYTF
14 | TRBJ1-2 | TRBV6-5 | TRBD1 | NA | TGTGCCAGCAGAGGGACAGCTACTAACTATGGCTACACCTTC | CASRGTATNYGYTF
17 | TRBJ2-1 | TRBV2 | NA | NA | TGTGCCAGCGGGACAGCCTCGGACGGGAGTTCCTACAATGAGCAGTTCTTC | CASGTASDGSSYNEQFF
14 | TRBJ1-6 | TRBV7-2 | NA | NA | TGTGCCAGCTCATTAGGAGGGTCTAATTCACCCCTCCACTTT | CASSLGGSNSPLHF
17 | TRBJ2-7 | TRBV9 | TRBD1 | NA | TGTGCCAGCAGCGGGGGACAGGGGTTGCTTGGTCGCTACGGGCAGTACTTC | CASSGGQGLLGRYGQYF
14 | TRBJ2-7 | TRBV6-5 | NA | NA | TGTGCCAGCAGCCTCACAGGGAGGACCTACGAGCAGTACTTC | CASSLTGRTYEQYF
13 | TRBJ2-7 | TRBV5-6 | NA | once | TGTGCCAGCAGCTTGGCGTCCGAGTACGAGCAGTACTTC | CASSLASEYEQYF
12 | TRBJ2-1 | TRBV15 | NA | few | TGTGCCACCAGCCGGGAAGGAAGAAACCAGTTCTTC | CATSREGRNQFF
15 | TRBJ1-5 | TRBV27 | TRBD1 | NA | TGTGCCAGCAGCTTGGGGGGTCAGGGGGGTCAGCCCCAGCATTTT | CASSLGGQGGQPQHF
15 | TRBJ2-2 | TRBV18 | TRBD2 | NA | TGTGCCAGCTCACTAGCGGGAGGAAACACCGGGGAGCTGTTTTTT | CASSLAGGNTGELFF
12 | TRBJ2-1 | TRBV29-1 | NA | NA | TGCAGCGTGGCGGGGCAGGGGTATGAGCAGTTCTTC | CSVAGQGYEQFF
13 | TRBJ1-3 | TRBV29-1 | NA | NA | TGCAGCGTTGAAAGGGTAATCGGAAACACCATATATTTT | CSVERVIGNTIYF
14 | TRBJ2-7 | TRBV28 | NA | NA | TGTGCCAGCAGTTTAGGGGACTCGCGTGCCGAGCAGTACTTC | CASSLGDSRAEQYF
15 | TRBJ2-1 | TRBV6-6 | TRBD2 | NA | TGTGCCAGCAGTTCCGGGACTAGCGCCCACAATGAGCAGTTCTTC | CASSSGTSAHNEQFF
11 | TRBJ2-7 | TRBV28 | NA | few | TGTGCCAGCAGGACATCCTACGAGCAGTACTTC | CASRTSYEQYF
12 | TRBJ2-1 | TRBV2 | NA | NA | TGTGCCAGCAGTAGGCTAGTCTATGAGCAGTTCTTC | CASSRLVYEQFF
15 | TRBJ1-1 | TRBV5-4 | NA | NA | TGTGCCAGCAGCTTGGCCGCGACCTTGAACACTGAAGCTTTCTTT | CASSLAATLNTEAFF
15 | TRBJ2-1 | TRBV7-9 | TRBD2 | NA | TGTGCCAGCAGCTTAGTGGCTAGCGGGCGTAATGAGCAGTTCTTC | CASSLVASGRNEQFF
15 | TRBJ2-1 | TRBV29-1 | NA | NA | TGCAGCGTTGGTAGAAGTCTGGCAGTTTACAATGAGCAGTTCTTC | CSVGRSLAVYNEQFF
13 | TRBJ2-7 | TRBV6-5 | TRBD1 | once | TGTGCCAGCAGCGCACAGGGGGCAGGTGAGCAGTACTTC | CASSAQGAGEQYF
15 | TRBJ1-5 | TRBV2 | NA | NA | TGTGCCAGCAGAAGACAGCCGAATAGCAATCAGCCCCAGCATTTT | CASRRQPNSNQPQHF
13 | TRBJ1-6 | TRBV7-9 | NA | NA | TGTGCCAGCAGCTTAGACCAACAGGCACCCCTCCACTTT | CASSLDQQAPLHF
12 | TRBJ1-4 | TRBV5-5 | TRBD1 | NA | TGTGCCAGCAGCCCGGACAGGGAAAAACTGTTTTTT | CASSPDREKLFF
14 | TRBJ2-1 | TRBV19 | TRBD1 | NA | TGTGCCAGTAGTACGGGACAGTCCTACAATGAGCAGTTCTTC | CASSTGQSYNEQFF
16 | TRBJ1-4 | TRBV25-1 | NA | NA | TGTGCCAGCAGTGCCCTGGACCGCTCAACTAATGAAAAACTGTTTTTT | CASSALDRSTNEKLFF
16 | TRBJ2-1 | TRBV10-2 | TRBD2 | few | TGCGCCAGCAGTGACCCCTCTAGCGGGGGTTACAATGAGCAGTTCTTC | CASSDPSSGGYNEQFF